What follows are 7 T cell receptor beta chains derived from one specimen sequenced in a study of blood T cells in healthy people across ages. Alongside a J-beta primer mix, a sample-barcoded 5' primer served in a second PCR lasting about 7 to 12 cycles. One entry per CDR3 protein results from TCRdb running MiXCR on the 5' RACE reads. The data contain some 1,800,000 distinct CDR3 sequences, 35% to 50% of them singletons. The sample taken for sequencing was blood. These receptors were obtained from a human donor in good health.

Only one count was recorded for this clonotype. This chain connects TRBV24-1 to TRBJ2-5; tentatively, D is TRBD1 (8 bases). The CDR3 spans 15 residues. From germline, CDR1 is KGHDR and CDR2 SFDVKD. V was clipped by 4 bases and J by 11 bases, with 22 bases between them. In nucleotides, the CDR3 is TGTGCCACCAGTGACCCGAACAGGGGGGGCGATGAGCAGTACTTC. Its protein is CATSDPNRGGDEQYF.

This chain links TRBV5-1 with TRBJ2-5; the match to TRBD2 covers 10 bases. CDR3 length: 18 amino acids. V lost 6 bases to trimming and J lost 5 bases; unmatched junction nucleotides: 19. The germline V gene has CDR1 SGHRS and CDR2 YFSETQ. This CDR3 is CASNWRPAGGHSYETQYF. In DNA, the CDR3 is TGCGCCAGCAACTGGAGGCCAGCGGGGGGGCATTCGTACGAGACCCAGTACTTC. The full variable domain, its missing parts supplied by reference TRBV5-1 and TRBJ2-5, is KAGVTQTPRYLIKTRGQQVTLSCSPISGHRSVSWYQQTPGQGLQFLFEYFSETQRNKGNFPGRFSGRQFSNSRSEMNVSTLELGDSALYLCASNWRPAGGHSYETQYFGPGTRLLVL.

There are a few counts of this clonotype. The chain combines TRBV7-2 with TRBJ2-7; possibly TRBD2 for D (5 bases). This CDR3 has 13 residues. Germline V lookup: CDR1 SGHTA, CDR2 FQGNSA. Trimming stripped 0 bases from V and 9 bases from J, with 12 bases between. The CDR3 region is CASSLAFGRGQYF. The CDR3, as DNA: TGTGCCAGCAGCTTAGCGTTCGGCCGGGGGCAGTACTTC.

The chain is built from TRBV7-2 and TRBJ2-1; TRBD2 might be the D (5 bases). The germline CDR1 and CDR2 sequences are SGHTA and FQGNSA. V was pared by 5 bases and J by 11 bases, with 13 bases between. CDR3 length: 12 residues. Here the CDR3 reads CASSPGWNKQFF. The CDR3, as DNA: TGTGCCAGCAGCCCGGGGTGGAATAAGCAGTTCTTC.

The CDR3 reads CASSVEGGGVTDTQYF. The CDR3 nucleotides read TGTGCCAGCAGCGTAGAAGGAGGGGGCGTTACAGATACGCAGTATTTT. The chain carries TRBV9 and TRBJ2-3; D possibly corresponds to TRBD1 (7 bases). This CDR3 region has 16 residues. Germline V gene lookup returns CDR1 SGDLS and CDR2 YYNGEE. V lost 0 bases, J lost 3 bases, and 14 bases lay in between.

V gene TRBV2 combines with J gene TRBJ2-3, with 12 positions matching TRBD2. J was trimmed by 2 bases and V by 5 bases; bases with no gene match: 11. In germline, CDR1 is SNHLY, CDR2 FYNNEI. The CDR3 covers 18 residues. The CDR3 reads CASSRTLGLAGNTDTQYF. The DNA for the CDR3 is TGTGCCAGCAGTCGCACACTCGGACTAGCGGGAAACACAGATACGCAGTATTTT.

This clonotype appeared a single time. The rearrangement uses TRBV13 and TRBJ2-4; 8 bases align to TRBD2. In germline, CDR1 is PRHDT, CDR2 FYEKMQ (reference sequence). V was clipped by 6 bases and J by 2 bases; unmatched bases: 9. This CDR3 region has 16 residues. CDR3 DNA: TGTGCCAGCAGTCACTACGGGGGGGGCCCCAAAAACATTCAGTACTTC. It is translated as CASSHYGGGPKNIQYF.